This passage covers 16 T cell receptor beta chains from one sample sequenced in a study of cytotoxic CD8 clonotypes in ibrutinib-treated CLL. Here immunoSEQ multiplex PCR was the method, and the copy in TCRdb shows in-frame clones only, minus some. The table lists approximately 140,000 clones, 75% to 95% of them singletons. The sequenced sample was PBMCs, obtained after 12 months of ibrutinib treatment. These receptors all stem from a human donor with chronic lymphocytic leukemia.

The chain employs TRBV14 and TRBJ2-2; 7 bases map to TRBD2. CDR1 SGHDN and CDR2 FVKESK come from the germline V gene. V was clipped by 2 bases and J by 5 bases; unmatched bases: 8. This CDR3 comprises 16 residues. CDR3 sequence (DNA): TGTGCCAGCAGCCAATTTGCGGGAGTCTGGACCGGGGAGCTGTTTTTT. It is translated as CASSQFAGVWTGELFF.

The gene calls are TRBV6-5 and TRBJ2-1, with 7 bases identical to TRBD1. Germline assignment: CDR1 MNHEY and CDR2 SVGAGI. This CDR3 contains 15 residues. Trimming at V came to 6 bases and at J to 2 bases, leaving 7 bases not matched to a gene. The CDR3 reads CASRSRDSTYNEQFF. The CDR3, as DNA: TGTGCCAGCAGATCCCGGGACAGCACCTACAATGAGCAGTTCTTC.

The CDR3 protein is CASSRDLKETQYF. CDR3 bases: TGTGCCAGCAGCAGGGACTTAAAAGAGACCCAGTACTTC. This chain links TRBV9 with TRBJ2-5; possible D gene TRBD2, 6 bases. V was shortened by 4 bases and J by 3 bases, with 10 bases between the two germline ends. Germline lookup yields CDR1 SGDLS and CDR2 YYNGEE. The CDR3 length is 13 residues.

The chain joins TRBV15 to TRBJ1-5; D might be TRBD1 (6 bases). The CDR3 runs 14 residues. Germline CDR1 LNHNV, CDR2 YYDKDF (reference sequence). Trimming took 6 bases from V and 6 from J, leaving 15 bases between them. CDR3 DNA: TGTGCCACCAGTTCCTTGGGGGGCAGTCAGCCCCAGCATTTT. Residues: CATSSLGGSQPQHF.

The rearrangement joins TRBV4-1 to TRBJ2-5; 10 bases align to TRBD2. Germline V lookup: CDR1 MGHRA, CDR2 YSYEKL. Losses at the gene ends were 0 bases for V and 6 bases for J; bases not matched to a gene: 10. The CDR3 is 17 residues long. Here the CDR3 reads CASSQDGSGRAMKTQYF. CDR3 nucleotides: TGCGCCAGCAGCCAAGATGGGAGCGGGAGGGCCATGAAGACCCAGTACTTC.

The chain joins TRBV6-5 to TRBJ2-5; unclear D gene. This CDR3 has 13 residues. Looked up from germline, CDR1 is MNHEY and CDR2 is SVGAGI. Deletions cut 0 bases from V and 9 bases from J, with 11 bases between. The DNA of the CDR3 is TGTGCCAGCAGTTACTCGATGGGGAACGCCCAGTACTTC. This encodes CASSYSMGNAQYF.

This chain joins TRBV19 and TRBJ2-2; tentatively, D is TRBD2 (5 bases). The CDR3 extends over 16 amino acids. Trimming pared 0 bases from V and 2 bases from J, leaving 10 bases between. CDR1 and CDR2 (germline): LNHDA, SQIVND (reference sequence). The DNA for the CDR3 is TGTGCCAGTAGTATAGATCCACGACTAAACACCGGGGAGCTGTTTTTT. This gives the protein CASSIDPRLNTGELFF. Full variable domain (remainder filled in from reference TRBV19 and TRBJ2-2): DGGITQSPKYLFRKEGQNVTLSCEQNLNHDAMYWYRQDPGQGLRLIYYSQIVNDFQKGDIAEGYSVSREKKESFPLTVTSAQKNPTAFYLCASSIDPRLNTGELFFGEGSRLTVL.

The chain is built from TRBV9 and TRBJ2-1; 9 bases line up with TRBD1. Germline CDR1 is SGDLS and CDR2 is YYNGEE. V shed 4 bases, J shed 8 bases, and the junction held 10 bases outside the gene matches. The CDR3 has 15 amino acids. The CDR3 coding sequence is TGTGCCAGCAGCTTACTCCGGGACAGGGCGGATGAGCAGTTCTTC. Translated, it gives CASSLLRDRADEQFF.

The chain uses TRBV2 and TRBJ1-1; D not certain. This CDR3 is 13 amino acids long. Germline CDR1 and CDR2: SNHLY and FYNNEI. V shed 10 bases and J shed 5 bases, with 17 bases lying between them. The CDR3, as DNA: TGTGCCACCTATCTTACATTGGAGACTGAAGCTTTCTTT. Its translation is CATYLTLETEAFF.

As to this clone: The junction differs from germline at one of its ends, possibly a read error. V usage is TRBV7-2 and J usage is TRBJ2-4; D may be TRBD1 or TRBD2 (5 bases each). The CDR3 totals 10 residues. Germline loops: CDR1 SGHTA, CDR2 FQGNSA. CDR3 in DNA: TGTGCCAGCAGTCGGGACCCCTCGGACTTC. Its translation: CASSRDPSDF.

The genes are TRBV7-9 and TRBJ1-2; no firm D call. Germline assignment: CDR1 SEHNR and CDR2 FQNEAQ (reference sequence). The CDR3 totals 15 residues. V was pared by 5 bases and J by 0 bases, with 13 bases between. The chain's CDR3 is CASSVSGTSNYGYTF. For the CDR3, the DNA is TGTGCCAGCAGCGTATCAGGAACATCTAACTATGGCTACACCTTC.

The V and J genes are TRBV27 and TRBJ2-1; 7 bases map to TRBD2. The V segment lost 2 bases and the J segment 3 bases; nucleotides outside the gene matches: 4. In germline, CDR1 is MNHEY, CDR2 SMNVEV (reference sequence). This CDR3 is 15 amino acids long. CDR3 residues: CASSLPGTNYNEQFF. CDR3 coding DNA: TGTGCCAGCAGTTTACCCGGGACTAACTACAATGAGCAGTTCTTC.

The chain recombines TRBV4-1 with TRBJ2-7; 7 nucleotides line up with TRBD1. The J segment lost 4 bases and the V segment lost 1 base, leaving 13 bases of the junction unmatched. Germline V lookup: CDR1 MGHRA, CDR2 YSYEKL. This CDR3 contains 17 residues. The CDR3 DNA reads as TGCGCCAGCAGCCAAGGACGAGAACAGGGGAAAGTGTACGAGCAGTACTTC. This encodes CASSQGREQGKVYEQYF.

This chain joins TRBV7-8 and TRBJ2-1; the match to TRBD2 covers 8 bases. The CDR3 loop spans 13 amino acids. CDR1 is SGHVS and CDR2 is FQNEAQ in the germline V gene. The J segment lost 7 bases and the V segment lost 6 bases, leaving 5 bases of the junction unmatched. The CDR3 loop is CASSRGGPNEQFF. The DNA for the CDR3 is TGTGCCAGCAGTCGGGGGGGTCCAAATGAGCAGTTCTTC. Using reference TRBV7-8 and TRBJ2-1 for the parts outside the CDR3, the full variable domain is GAGVSQSPRYKVAKRGQDVALRCDPISGHVSLFWYQQALGQGPEFLTYFQNEAQLDKSGLPSDRFFAERPEGSVSTLKIQRTQQEDSAVYLCASSRGGPNEQFFGPGTRLTVL.

This clone was observed a handful of times. The V gene is TRBV6-5, the J gene TRBJ1-5, with 7 bases that match TRBD1. Germline V gene lookup returns CDR1 MNHEY and CDR2 SVGAGI. The CDR3 has 12 residues. J gave up 5 bases and V 8 bases, and 3 bases lay outside the gene matches. The CDR3 here is CASGRGDQPQHF. CDR3 in DNA: TGTGCCAGCGGCAGGGGGGATCAGCCCCAGCATTTT.

This clone has more than one count but fewer than ten. The chain carries TRBV29-1 and TRBJ2-1, with 9 bases lining up with TRBD2. The CDR3 has 14 residues. The junction had 5 bases not matched to a gene; V was cut back by 4 bases and J by 4 bases. Germline-derived CDR1 and CDR2 are SQVTM and ANQGSEA. CDR3 residues: CSVGASGIYNEQFF. In DNA, the CDR3 is TGCAGCGTTGGAGCTAGCGGGATTTACAATGAGCAGTTCTTC.